This T cell receptor (beta chain) was recorded in a study of CD8 T cells in Susac syndrome (dated by TCRdb to between 2017 and 2020). With respect to the entire study: Among the Susac syndrome patients who were sequenced, clinically active disease was present in more than five and clinical remission was observed in fewer than 10. At blood withdrawal, Susac syndrome patients were therapy-naive, treated with corticosteroids (with IVIg additionally given to some), or treated with IVIg alone. The study used repertoire sequencing to test whether antigen drove CD8+ T cell activation and differentiation in Susac syndrome.

High-throughput TCR beta sequencing profiled peripheral blood CD8+ and CD4+ T cells from healthy donors, Susac syndrome patients and multiple sclerosis patients. Recently defined diagnostic criteria for definite or probable disease were met by the Susac syndrome patients. Bulk CD8+ and CD4+ T cells were purified by magnetic negative isolation, whereas CD8+ TEMRA cells were enriched by FACS. Blood was collected in EDTA tubes and processed within 24 hours, with PBMCs isolated through density gradient centrifugation. PBMCs destined for TCR sequencing were cryopreserved in liquid nitrogen and later thawed in a 37 °C water bath. The sorted or isolated CD4+, CD8+ and CD8+ TEMRA cells had a purity of 90% or higher. RNA was extracted with the RNeasy kit and 0.5 to 1 ug was reverse transcribed using random hexamers. The immunoSEQ multiplex PCR assay, which covers 54 Vbeta and 13 Jbeta segments, was used to amplify TCR beta CDR3 regions. Bias from PCR amplification was corrected by using a synthetic template baseline for primer optimization and for computational correction. Per the source publication's procedure: Only productive sequences were kept, with reads annotated to V, D and J genes according to IMGT and analyzed in immunoSEQ Analyzer. Clonality was calculated as one minus the Shannon entropy normalized by log2 of the number of productive unique sequences. For each patient and control, public and private clones were evaluated among the 100 most prevalent clones. Susac-specific clones were defined as absent from healthy and MS cohorts, 800 to 1,200 published viral clones and other ImmuneACCESS disease sequences. The public sequencing data were trimmed at Q25 with fastp and processed into clonotypes with MiXCR by TCRdb, which kept only in-frame beta chains. Rows are unified per CDR3 protein, each entry keeping the most common DNA and genes. The V and J calls and clone size come from TCRdb's table, not from the authors' own analysis. For this sample the table gives some 200,000 distinct CDR3 sequences, of which approximately 94% were detected only once. Approximately 0.1% of the sample is in the top ten clones.

Beyond this particular receptor, the publication reports: The number of individuals in the TCR sequencing and HLA analysis was acknowledged as relatively small. In the CD4+ T cell repertoire of Susac syndrome patients, clonal expansion was not detected.

The germline V gene yields SQVTM for CDR1 and ANQGSEA for CDR2. Measured from the cysteine to the phenylalanine, the CDR3 is 13 residues long. The kept DNA is CDR3 alone, 39 bases in frame from the first base. V is reduced by 7 bases and J by 6 bases, leaving a spacing of 15 bases between them. Regarding this clonotype: Its specific antigen is unknown. No much larger clonotype is one base removed from it; base qualities were not supplied.

The sequence was collected from a human donor with Susac syndrome. The V and J genes are TRBV29-1 and TRBJ1-4; the D segment cannot be called with confidence. The sample taken for sequencing was CD4+ T cells from PBMCs. The CDR3 has the sequence CSALRGEDEKLFF. In nucleotides, the sequence is TGCAGCGCTCTTAGAGGAGAGGATGAAAAACTGTTTTTT.